This T cell receptor beta chain came from a study of T cells in Graves' hyperthyroidism and ophthalmopathy. The wider study: Once the initial diagnosis was made, peripheral blood was obtained before any treatment.

The germline V gene has CDR1 GTSNPN and CDR2 SVGIG (reference sequence). This CDR3 comprises 14 residues. Trimming removed 2 bases at V and 0 bases at J, with 8 bases between. This clonotype was seen ten or more times. No antigen is known for it. Overall study results and limits: Model output signaled ophthalmopathy a median around 6.9 months ahead of onset.

Patients aged 18 to 65 had newly diagnosed hyperthyroidism that had lasted under 2 months. Sample collection date corresponds to first hyperthyroidism diagnosis, prior to any ophthalmopathy symptoms. RNA transcripts yielded amplified TCR beta CDR3 regions. First-round RT-PCR with HTBI primers amplified the TCR CDR3 region. TCRdb reprocessed the multiplex PCR reads via MiXCR and lists one record per CDR3 protein. The sample comprises roughly 360,000 distinct CDR3 sequences, less than 15% of which are singletons, and more than 20% rests with the top ten. The source of this sequence is a young man with Graves' hyperthyroidism that later progressed to Graves' ophthalmopathy. The genes are TRBV30 and TRBJ1-5; no definite D call. Sequencing used blood. As DNA, the CDR3 is TGTGCCTGGAGTTATATGTTTAGCAATCAGCCCCAGCATTTT. Translating gives CAWSYMFSNQPQHF.